These 29 T cell receptor beta chains were sequenced from one sample in a study of siplizumab effects on memory and regulatory T cells. Assay used: immunoSEQ multiplex PCR; TCRdb lists only in-frame clones, some missing. The data contain more than 85,000 clones, about 90% of them singletons. Sequencing was carried out using Tregs sorted from blood. The receptors were gathered from a human donor in good health.

This sequence joins TRBV29-1 and TRBJ2-1; 7 bases align to TRBD1. The V gene end was trimmed by 5 bases and the J gene end by 0 bases; junction bases not matched to a gene: 7. This CDR3 has 15 residues. CDR1 is SQVTM, CDR2 ANQGSEA, per germline. Here the CDR3 reads CSVPSDRPSYNEQFF. The CDR3 coding sequence is TGCAGCGTTCCCTCGGACAGGCCCTCCTACAATGAGCAGTTCTTC.

This sequence joins TRBV10-3 and TRBJ1-5, with a tentative D call TRBD1 (5 bases). Germline CDR1 ENHRY, CDR2 SYGVKD. Trimming stripped 0 bases from V and 9 bases from J, with 12 bases between. This CDR3 region has 14 residues. The CDR3 region has the DNA TGTGCCATCAGTGAGTCGACGGGACGCGGGCCCCAGCATTTT. Its translation is CAISESTGRGPQHF.

The chain links TRBV29-1 to TRBJ2-2; 7 nucleotides match TRBD1. The CDR3 is 15 amino acids. With V trimmed by 1 base and J by 3 bases, 5 bases remained unmatched. Germline V gene lookup returns CDR1 SQVTM and CDR2 ANQGSEA. CDR3 loop: CSVEVGDRDTGELFF. The CDR3, as DNA: TGCAGCGTTGAAGTGGGGGACAGAGACACCGGGGAGCTGTTTTTT.

The V and J genes are TRBV15 and TRBJ1-4, with a tentative D call TRBD1 (5 bases). There are 17 residues in the CDR3. Between the trimmed V and J ends, which lost 0 bases and 8 bases, there was a span of 19 bases. Germline lookup yields CDR1 LNHNV and CDR2 YYDKDF (reference sequence). DNA for the CDR3: TGTGCCACCAGCAGAGATTTTATTGGAGGGGCGGGGGAAAAACTGTTTTTT. It is translated as CATSRDFIGGAGEKLFF.

V is TRBV5-4 and J is TRBJ2-5; D may match TRBD1 or TRBD2 (5 bases each). Trimming shortened V by 5 bases and J by 1 base, and 9 bases separated the two germline ends. Germline CDR1 SGHNT, CDR2 YYREEE (reference sequence). This CDR3 region has 13 residues. The CDR3 region has the DNA TGTGCCAGCAGGCCCGGGACCCAAGAGACCCAGTACTTC. Its protein product is CASRPGTQETQYF. Looking up the rest from reference TRBV5-4 and TRBJ2-5 gives the full variable domain: ETGVTQSPTHLIKTRGQQVTLRCSSQSGHNTVSWYQQALGQGPQFIFQYYREEENGRGNFPPRFSGLQFPNYSSELNVNALELDDSALYLCASRPGTQETQYFGPGTRLLVL.

The chain has TRBV7-6 and TRBJ2-3; D unclear. V was pared by 5 bases and J by 5 bases, with 5 bases between. The CDR3 sequence is 11 residues long. Germline V CDR1 and CDR2: SGHVS, FNYEAQ. CDR3 in amino acids: CASSQGDTQYF. In nucleotides, the CDR3 is TGTGCCAGCAGCCAAGGAGATACGCAGTATTTT.

This chain joins TRBV6-5 and TRBJ2-7, with 9 nucleotides matching TRBD1. Germline V gene sequence: CDR1 MNHEY, CDR2 SVGAGI. The CDR3 runs 14 residues. Unmatched junction bases numbered 4, after V lost 1 base and J lost 6 bases. CDR3 DNA: TGTGCCAGCAGTTACTGGACAGGGGTAAGCGAGCAGTACTTC. Its translation: CASSYWTGVSEQYF.

The V call is TRBV6-5, the J call TRBJ1-4; D is ambiguous. The CDR3 is 13 amino acids. CDR1 MNHEY and CDR2 SVGAGI come from the germline V gene. Trimming pared 6 bases from V and 8 bases from J, leaving 13 bases between. The CDR3 DNA reads TGTGCCAGCAGGGTTAAGGCGGTCGAAAAACTGTTTTTT. Residues: CASRVKAVEKLFF.

J is TRBJ2-5 and V is TRBV7-3; D gene uncertain. Germline V CDR1 and CDR2: SGHTA, FQGTGA. Trimming cost V 2 bases and J 1 base, with 11 bases left between them. CDR3 length equals 15 residues. The DNA for the CDR3 is TGTGCCAGCAGCTTAGGCGGCAGACCCCAAGAGACCCAGTACTTC. The encoded protein is CASSLGGRPQETQYF.

The chain uses TRBV6-6 and TRBJ2-1, with D tentatively TRBD2 (5 bases). Looked up from germline, CDR1 is MNHNY and CDR2 is SVGAGI (reference sequence). The CDR3 spans 14 residues. With 10 bases removed from V and 5 bases from J, the gap between germline ends came to 18 bases. The CDR3, as DNA: TGTGCCACCCCACGAGGACTGGGTGACAATGAGCAGTTCTTC. It specifies CATPRGLGDNEQFF.

The chain links TRBV6-5 to TRBJ1-2; D is unclear. The CDR3 has 15 residues. Deletions cut 1 base from V and 7 bases from J, with 16 bases between. The germline V gene has CDR1 MNHEY and CDR2 SVGAGI. The CDR3 sequence: CASSYFVGTSSGYTF. CDR3 DNA: TGTGCCAGCAGTTACTTCGTTGGAACATCATCTGGCTACACCTTC.

The J gene is TRBJ1-1, the V gene TRBV9; D is uncertain. This CDR3 has 14 amino acids. Trimming stripped 0 bases from V and 6 bases from J, with 12 bases between. The germline CDR1 and CDR2 sequences are SGDLS and YYNGEE. The chain's CDR3 is CASSVEPTGAEAFF. The CDR3, as DNA: TGTGCCAGCAGCGTAGAACCCACGGGCGCTGAAGCTTTCTTT.

To note about this clone: A junction end diverges from the germline sequence, so it may reflect a read error. The rearrangement joins TRBV4-1 to TRBJ2-7, with D perhaps TRBD1 (5 bases). Germline values: CDR1 MGHRA, CDR2 YSYEKL. The CDR3 is 15 residues long. Written as DNA, the CDR3 is TGCGCCAGCAGCCAAGCGATAGGACAACCCTACGTGCAGTACTTC. It is translated as CASSQAIGQPYVQYF.

The J gene is TRBJ2-2, the V gene TRBV7-6; 11 bases line up with TRBD2. CDR1 SGHVS and CDR2 FNYEAQ come from the germline V gene. Trimming removed 1 base from V and 4 bases from J; junction bases left unmatched: 8. The CDR3 is 18 residues long. CDR3 loop: CASSLGLAGGLGTGELFF. CDR3 DNA: TGTGCCAGCAGCTTAGGGCTAGCGGGGGGCCTTGGCACCGGGGAGCTGTTTTTT.

For the CDR3, the DNA is TGTGCCAGCACCGACGGGGTAGCGGAATCAGATACGCAGTATTTT. Its translation is CASTDGVAESDTQYF. The rearrangement uses TRBV6-1 and TRBJ2-3; D may be TRBD2 (6 bases). This CDR3 is built from 15 residues. The germline V and J ends were trimmed by 7 bases and 4 bases, with 18 bases remaining between them. Germline-derived CDR1 and CDR2 are MNHNS and SASEGT.

This rearrangement joins TRBV5-4 to TRBJ2-7; D is undetermined. CDR3 length: 11 amino acids. Germline CDR1 and CDR2: SGHNT and YYREEE (reference sequence). V was trimmed by 3 bases and J by 3 bases, leaving 4 bases between them. The CDR3 spells CASSSDYEQYF. DNA for the CDR3: TGTGCCAGCAGCTCGGACTACGAGCAGTACTTC. Supplemented by reference TRBV5-4 and TRBJ2-7, the full variable domain reads ETGVTQSPTHLIKTRGQQVTLRCSSQSGHNTVSWYQQALGQGPQFIFQYYREEENGRGNFPPRFSGLQFPNYSSELNVNALELDDSALYLCASSSDYEQYFGPGTRLTVT.

The chain combines TRBV9 with TRBJ2-6, with D hard to call. V lost 0 bases to trimming and J lost 0 bases, with 4 bases between them. CDR3 length: 15 amino acids. Germline lookup yields CDR1 SGDLS and CDR2 YYNGEE. CDR3: CASSVVSSGANVLTF. DNA for the CDR3: TGTGCCAGCAGCGTAGTAAGCTCTGGGGCCAACGTCCTGACTTTC.

This clone appeared a single time. The V call is TRBV7-8, the J call TRBJ1-4; 7 positions match TRBD1. The length of the CDR3 is 16 residues. V dropped 5 bases and J dropped 3; count of bases not matched to a gene: 9. Germline V CDR1 and CDR2: SGHVS, FQNEAQ. CDR3 sequence: CASSINRGRANEKLFF. As DNA, the CDR3 is TGTGCCAGCAGCATCAACAGGGGACGGGCTAATGAAAAACTGTTTTTT. The full variable domain, completed using reference TRBV7-8 and TRBJ1-4, is GAGVSQSPRYKVAKRGQDVALRCDPISGHVSLFWYQQALGQGPEFLTYFQNEAQLDKSGLPSDRFFAERPEGSVSTLKIQRTQQEDSAVYLCASSINRGRANEKLFFGSGTQLSVL.

The chain links TRBV2 to TRBJ2-7; the D gene is possibly TRBD2 (6 bases). V was pared by 7 bases and J by 5 bases, with 15 bases between. Germline CDR1 and CDR2: SNHLY and FYNNEI. The CDR3 contains 13 residues. CDR3 in DNA: TGTGCCAGCACGAAGGAGGGCGTGAACGAGCAGTACTTC. Its translation: CASTKEGVNEQYF.

On this clone: One end of the junction does not line up with germline, which may come from a read error. The rearrangement joins TRBV7-7 to TRBJ2-5, with D perhaps matching TRBD1 or TRBD2 (5 bases each). The CDR3 contains 14 residues. Germline V gene sequence: CDR1 SSHAT, CDR2 FNYEAQ (reference sequence). In nucleotides, the CDR3 is TGTGCTAGCAGCTTCGGGACGAGGAGGGAGACCCAGTACTTC. This encodes CASSFGTRRETQYF.

The J gene is TRBJ2-4, the V gene TRBV5-6; TRBD1 agrees at 7 bases. CDR3 length: 14 amino acids. J lost 5 bases, V lost 2 bases, and 4 bases had no gene match. Per the germline V gene, CDR1 is SGHDT and CDR2 is YYEEEE. Here the CDR3 DNA reads TGTGCCAGCAGCTTCAATAGGGGGCAAAACATTCAGTACTTC. This sequence encodes CASSFNRGQNIQYF.

V gene TRBV5-1 combines with J gene TRBJ1-1; TRBD1 might be the D (6 bases). Trimming removed 4 bases from V and 10 bases from J, with 20 bases in between. This CDR3 has 14 amino acids. Germline assignment: CDR1 SGHRS and CDR2 YFSETQ. CDR3 coding DNA: TGCGCCAGCAGCCCCGGAACCTCAGGGGTTCGAGCTTTCTTT. Translating it yields CASSPGTSGVRAFF.

The chain joins TRBV27 to TRBJ2-1; perhaps TRBD2 as D (6 bases). V lost 8 bases and J 5 bases, leaving 10 bases between the germline ends. The germline V gene encodes CDR1 MNHEY and CDR2 SMNVEV (reference sequence). CDR3 length equals 12 residues. The CDR3 region has the DNA TGTGCCAGCGGCCGGGGGAACAATGAGCAGTTCTTC. Amino acid sequence: CASGRGNNEQFF.

V gene TRBV5-1 combines with J gene TRBJ2-6; D unresolved. The germline V gene has CDR1 SGHRS and CDR2 YFSETQ. The V end lost 0 bases, the J end lost 0 bases, and 10 bases lay between the germline ends. The CDR3 contains 17 residues. The CDR3 bases are TGCGCCAGCAGCTTGGGTGGTGTAGCCTCTGGGGCCAACGTCCTGACTTTC. Translation gives CASSLGGVASGANVLTF.

The chain carries TRBV10-1 and TRBJ1-1; D not certain. The CDR3 spans 13 residues. From germline, CDR1 is WNHNN and CDR2 SYGVQD (reference sequence). Trimming took off 10 bases at V and 0 bases at J, with 12 bases between the two ends. In DNA, the CDR3 is TGCGCCACCACCGCCGCCATGAACACTGAAGCTTTCTTT. Translated: CATTAAMNTEAFF.

Here the CDR3 reads CSGQGAFDEQYF. As DNA, the CDR3 is TGCAGCGGACAGGGGGCGTTCGACGAGCAGTACTTC. The chain recombines TRBV29-1 with TRBJ2-7, with TRBD1 matching over 10 bases. The CDR3 loop spans 12 amino acids. J lost 5 bases, V lost 7 bases, and 5 bases had no gene match. CDR1 SQVTM and CDR2 ANQGSEA come from the germline V gene.

V is TRBV25-1 and J is TRBJ2-7; no clear D. The length of the CDR3 is 15 residues. V gave up 1 base and J gave up 2 bases, with 12 bases separating them. CDR1 MGHDK and CDR2 SYGVNS come from the germline V gene. The CDR3 is CASSESGRDTYEQYF. The CDR3 DNA follows: TGTGCCAGCAGTGAATCGGGTAGGGATACCTACGAGCAGTACTTC.

This sequence joins TRBV6-6 and TRBJ1-6, with TRBD1 matching 8 bases. This CDR3 is 12 amino acids long. Germline V gene data show CDR1 as MNHNY and CDR2 as SVGAGI (reference sequence). Trimming at V came to 6 bases and at J to 11 bases, leaving 3 bases not matched to a gene. CDR3 in amino acids: CASSLQGAPLHF. Here the CDR3 DNA reads TGTGCCAGCAGCCTACAGGGGGCACCCCTCCACTTT.

This chain links TRBV9 with TRBJ1-5, with D hard to call. The germline V gene has CDR1 SGDLS and CDR2 YYNGEE. The CDR3 has 13 residues. Trimming shortened V by 0 bases and J by 6 bases, and 7 bases separated the two germline ends. This chain's CDR3 is CASSVGLGQPQHF. CDR3 in DNA: TGTGCCAGCAGCGTAGGTTTGGGTCAGCCCCAGCATTTT.